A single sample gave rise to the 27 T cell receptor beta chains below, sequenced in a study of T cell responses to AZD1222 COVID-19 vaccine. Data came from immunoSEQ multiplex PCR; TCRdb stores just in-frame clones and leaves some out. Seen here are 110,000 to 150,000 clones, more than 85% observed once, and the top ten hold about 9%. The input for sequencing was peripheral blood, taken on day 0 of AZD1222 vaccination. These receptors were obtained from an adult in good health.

The CDR3: CASSHWVDGYTF. In DNA form, the CDR3 reads TGCGCCAGCAGCCACTGGGTCGATGGCTACACCTTC. The J gene is TRBJ1-2, the V gene TRBV10-1; no firm D call. Germline V gives CDR1 WNHNN, CDR2 SYGVQD (reference sequence). Trimming shortened V by 6 bases and J by 6 bases, and 11 bases separated the two germline ends. The CDR3 totals 12 residues.

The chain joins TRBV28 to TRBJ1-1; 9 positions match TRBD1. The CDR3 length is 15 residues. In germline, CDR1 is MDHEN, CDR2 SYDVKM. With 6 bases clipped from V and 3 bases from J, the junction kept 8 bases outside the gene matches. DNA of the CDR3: TGTGCCAGCAGCCTACAGGGGGCGAGGGACACTGAAGCTTTCTTT. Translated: CASSLQGARDTEAFF.

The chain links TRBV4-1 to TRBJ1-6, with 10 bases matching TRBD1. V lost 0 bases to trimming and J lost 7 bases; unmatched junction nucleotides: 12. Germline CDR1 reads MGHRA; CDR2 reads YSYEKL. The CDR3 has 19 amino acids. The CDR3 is CASSQEGQGLTETNSPLHF. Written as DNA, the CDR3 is TGCGCCAGCAGCCAAGAGGGACAGGGGCTAACTGAAACCAATTCACCCCTCCACTTT.

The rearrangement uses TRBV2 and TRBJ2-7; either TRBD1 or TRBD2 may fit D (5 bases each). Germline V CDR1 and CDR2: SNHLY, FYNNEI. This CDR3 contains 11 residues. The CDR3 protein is CASSVSGRWVV. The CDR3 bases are TGTGCCAGCAGTGTTTCGGGGCGATGGGTGGTC.

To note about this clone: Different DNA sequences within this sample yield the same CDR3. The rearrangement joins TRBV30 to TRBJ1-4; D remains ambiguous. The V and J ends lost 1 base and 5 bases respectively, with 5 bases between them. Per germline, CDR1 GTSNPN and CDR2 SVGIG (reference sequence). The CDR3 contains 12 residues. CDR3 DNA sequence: TGTGCCTGGAGTGCGACGAATGAAAAACTGTTTTTT. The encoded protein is CAWSATNEKLFF.

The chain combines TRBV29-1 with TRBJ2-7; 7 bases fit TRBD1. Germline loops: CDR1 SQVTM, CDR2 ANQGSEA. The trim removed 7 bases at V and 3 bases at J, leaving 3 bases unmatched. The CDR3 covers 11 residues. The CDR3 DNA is TGCAGCGCCAGACAGGGCTACGAGCAGTACTTC. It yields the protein CSARQGYEQYF.

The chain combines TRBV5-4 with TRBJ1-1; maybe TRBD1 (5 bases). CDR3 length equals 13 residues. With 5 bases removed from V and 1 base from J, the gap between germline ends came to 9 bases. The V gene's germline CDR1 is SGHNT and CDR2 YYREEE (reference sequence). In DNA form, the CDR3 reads TGTGCCAGCAGTTTACAGGCGAACACTGAAGCTTTCTTT. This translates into CASSLQANTEAFF.

The CDR3 nucleotides read TGTGCCTGGGGTTGGGACACTCGATACTATGGCTACACCTTC. Encoded protein: CAWGWDTRYYGYTF. This chain links TRBV30 with TRBJ1-2; a possible D gene is TRBD1 (6 bases). CDR1 is GTSNPN, CDR2 SVGIG, per germline (reference sequence). With 5 bases removed from V and 3 bases from J, the gap between germline ends came to 16 bases. This CDR3 has 14 amino acids. Drawing the rest from reference TRBV30 and TRBJ1-2, the complete variable domain is SQTIHQWPATLVQPVGSPLSLECTVEGTSNPNLYWYRQAAGRGLQLLFYSVGIGQISSEVPQNLSASRPQDRQFILSSKKLLLSDSGFYLCAWGWDTRYYGYTFGSGTRLTVV.

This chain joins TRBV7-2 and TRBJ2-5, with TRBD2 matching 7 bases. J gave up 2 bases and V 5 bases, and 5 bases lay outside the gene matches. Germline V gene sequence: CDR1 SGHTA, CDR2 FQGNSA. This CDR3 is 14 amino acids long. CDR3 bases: TGTGCCAGCAGCCCACCGGGACTACAAGAGACCCAGTACTTC. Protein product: CASSPPGLQETQYF.

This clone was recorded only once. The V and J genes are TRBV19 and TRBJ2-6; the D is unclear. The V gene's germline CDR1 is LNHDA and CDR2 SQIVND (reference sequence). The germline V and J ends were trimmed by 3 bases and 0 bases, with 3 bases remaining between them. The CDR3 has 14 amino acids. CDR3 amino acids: CASSISSGANVLTF. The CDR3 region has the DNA TGTGCCAGTAGTATCAGCTCTGGGGCCAACGTCCTGACTTTC.

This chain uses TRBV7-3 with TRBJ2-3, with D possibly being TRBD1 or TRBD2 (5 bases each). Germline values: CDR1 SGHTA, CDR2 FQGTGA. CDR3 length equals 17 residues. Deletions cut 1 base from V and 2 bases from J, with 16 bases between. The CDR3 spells CASSLMGYGAATDTQYF. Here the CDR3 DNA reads TGTGCCAGCAGCTTAATGGGATACGGGGCAGCCACAGATACGCAGTATTTT.

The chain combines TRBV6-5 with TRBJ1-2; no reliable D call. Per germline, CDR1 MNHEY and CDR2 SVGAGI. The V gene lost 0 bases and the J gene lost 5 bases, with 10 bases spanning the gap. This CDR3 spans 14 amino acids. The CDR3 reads CASSYSTGTYGYTF. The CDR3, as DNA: TGTGCCAGCAGTTACTCGACGGGAACTTATGGCTACACCTTC.

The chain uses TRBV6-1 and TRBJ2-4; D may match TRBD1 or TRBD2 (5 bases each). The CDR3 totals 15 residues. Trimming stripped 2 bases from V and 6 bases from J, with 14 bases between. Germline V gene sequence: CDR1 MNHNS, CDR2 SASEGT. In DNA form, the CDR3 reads TGTGCCAGCAGTGAATTCGCCGGTGGGGGAAACATTCAGTACTTC. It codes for CASSEFAGGGNIQYF.

CDR3 amino acids: CASSRSREETQYF. The CDR3 nucleotides are TGTGCCAGCTCCCGCTCGAGGGAAGAGACCCAGTACTTC. This chain joins TRBV18 and TRBJ2-5; maybe TRBD2 (5 bases). The CDR3 is 13 residues long. CDR1 is KGHSH and CDR2 is LQKENI in the germline V gene. The V gene lost 6 bases and the J gene lost 3 bases, with 11 bases spanning the gap.

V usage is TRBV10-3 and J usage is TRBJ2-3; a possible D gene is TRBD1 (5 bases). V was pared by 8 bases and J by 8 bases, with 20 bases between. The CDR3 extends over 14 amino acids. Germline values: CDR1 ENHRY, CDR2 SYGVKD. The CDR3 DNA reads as TGTGCCATCGCCGACCTGGAGCCGCAGGGTACGCAGTATTTT. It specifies CAIADLEPQGTQYF.

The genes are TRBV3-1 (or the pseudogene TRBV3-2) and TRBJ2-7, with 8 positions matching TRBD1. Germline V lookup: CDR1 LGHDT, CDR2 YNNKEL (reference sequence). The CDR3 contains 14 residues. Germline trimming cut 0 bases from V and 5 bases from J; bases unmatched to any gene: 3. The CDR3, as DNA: TGTGCCAGCAGCCAAGAAGGACAGGGCAACGAGCAGTACTTC. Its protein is CASSQEGQGNEQYF.

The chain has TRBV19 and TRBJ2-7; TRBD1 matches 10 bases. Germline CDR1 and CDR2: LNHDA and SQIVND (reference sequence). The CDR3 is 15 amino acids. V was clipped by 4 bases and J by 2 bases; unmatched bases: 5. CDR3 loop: CASSKPGQGTYEQYF. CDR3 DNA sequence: TGTGCCAGTAGTAAACCGGGACAGGGGACCTACGAGCAGTACTTC.

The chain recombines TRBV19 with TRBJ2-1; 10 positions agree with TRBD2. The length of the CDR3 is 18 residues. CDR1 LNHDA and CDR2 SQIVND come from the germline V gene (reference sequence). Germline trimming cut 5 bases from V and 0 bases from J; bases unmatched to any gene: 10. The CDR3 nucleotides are TGTGCCAGTAGTGGGATAGCGGGGGGCTTGAGCTCCTACAATGAGCAGTTCTTC. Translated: CASSGIAGGLSSYNEQFF.

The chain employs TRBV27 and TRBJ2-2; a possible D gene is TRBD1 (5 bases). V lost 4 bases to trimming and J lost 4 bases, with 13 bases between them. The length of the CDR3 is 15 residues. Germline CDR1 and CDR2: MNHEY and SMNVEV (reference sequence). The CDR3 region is CASSSRRRGTGELFF. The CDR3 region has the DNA TGTGCCAGCAGTTCTCGGCGAAGGGGCACCGGGGAGCTGTTTTTT.

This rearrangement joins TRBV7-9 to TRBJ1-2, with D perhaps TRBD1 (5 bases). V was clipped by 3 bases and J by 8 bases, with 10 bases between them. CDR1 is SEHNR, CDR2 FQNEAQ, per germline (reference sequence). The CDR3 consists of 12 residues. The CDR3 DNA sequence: TGTGCCAGCAGCTTTGGGGGGAACGGCTACACCTTC. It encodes CASSFGGNGYTF. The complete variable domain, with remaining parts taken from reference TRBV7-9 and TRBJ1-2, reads DTGVSQNPRHKITKRGQNVTFRCDPISEHNRLYWYRQTLGQGPEFLTYFQNEAQLEKSRLLSDRFSAERPKGSFSTLEIQRTEQGDSAMYLCASSFGGNGYTFGSGTRLTVV.

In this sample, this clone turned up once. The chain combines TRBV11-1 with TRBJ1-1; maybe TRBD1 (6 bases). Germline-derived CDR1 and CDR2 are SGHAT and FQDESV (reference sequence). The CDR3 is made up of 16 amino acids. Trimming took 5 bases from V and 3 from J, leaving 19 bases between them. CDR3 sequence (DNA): TGTGCCAGCAGCGAACACATTGACAGGTCCTACACTGAAGCTTTCTTT. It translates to CASSEHIDRSYTEAFF.

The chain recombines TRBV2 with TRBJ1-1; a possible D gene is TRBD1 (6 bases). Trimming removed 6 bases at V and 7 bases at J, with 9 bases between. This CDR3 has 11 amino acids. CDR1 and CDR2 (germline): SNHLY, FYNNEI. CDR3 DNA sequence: TGTGCCAGCAGGGAGGACAGTGAAGCTTTCTTT. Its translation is CASREDSEAFF.

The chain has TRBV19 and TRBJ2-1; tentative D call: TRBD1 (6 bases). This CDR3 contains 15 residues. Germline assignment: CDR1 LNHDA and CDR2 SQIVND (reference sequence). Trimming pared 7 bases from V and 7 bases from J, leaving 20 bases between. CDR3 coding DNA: TGTGCCAGTAACACACAGGGAAATGAGGTTAATGAGCAGTTCTTC. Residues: CASNTQGNEVNEQFF.

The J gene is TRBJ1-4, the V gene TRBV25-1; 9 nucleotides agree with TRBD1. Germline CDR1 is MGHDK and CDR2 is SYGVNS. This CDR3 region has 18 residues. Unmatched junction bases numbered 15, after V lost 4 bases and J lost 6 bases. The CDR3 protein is CASSGDRGMSPRDEKLFF. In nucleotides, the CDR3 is TGTGCCAGCAGTGGAGACAGGGGGATGTCGCCTAGGGATGAAAAACTGTTTTTT.

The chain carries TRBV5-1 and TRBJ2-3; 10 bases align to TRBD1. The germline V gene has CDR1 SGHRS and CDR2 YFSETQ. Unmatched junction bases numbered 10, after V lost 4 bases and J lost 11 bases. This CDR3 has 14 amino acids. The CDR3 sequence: CASSLGTGEVGQYF. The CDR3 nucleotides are TGCGCCAGCAGCCTTGGGACAGGGGAGGTAGGGCAGTATTTT.

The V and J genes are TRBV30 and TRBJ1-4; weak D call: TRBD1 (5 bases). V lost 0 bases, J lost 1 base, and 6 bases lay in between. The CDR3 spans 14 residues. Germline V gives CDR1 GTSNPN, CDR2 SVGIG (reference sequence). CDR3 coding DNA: TGTGCCTGGAGTGTAGACAGAACTAATGAAAAACTGTTTTTT. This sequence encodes CAWSVDRTNEKLFF.

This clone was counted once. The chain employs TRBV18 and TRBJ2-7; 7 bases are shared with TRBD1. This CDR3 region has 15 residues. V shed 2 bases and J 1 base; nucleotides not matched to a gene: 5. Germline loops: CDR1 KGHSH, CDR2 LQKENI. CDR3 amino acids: CASSPDRASSYEQYF. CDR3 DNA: TGTGCCAGCTCACCAGACAGGGCCTCATCCTACGAGCAGTACTTC.